This T cell receptor (beta chain) was obtained from a study of blood T cell repertoires in COVID-19. Background on the study: The study drew acute and convalescent COVID-19 samples from the United States, Italy and Spain. PBMCs, B-cell-depleted T cells, or T cells provided the cDNA or gDNA that made up the material.

The CDR3 contains 17 residues. V lost 5 bases to trimming and J lost 0 bases, with 19 bases between them. Germline V gene lookup returns CDR1 SGHVS and CDR2 FNYEAQ. Original methodology: The assay estimated nucleated cells by amplifying reference gene primers. Libraries were prepared by immunoSEQ multiplex PCR; TCRdb keeps only in-frame clonotypes and omits some of them. V, J and clone size are taken as reported in that table, and D and trimming were inferred from the DNA itself. The table lists approximately 170,000 clones, 88% of them singletons, with 2% to 2.5% in the top ten. The sequence was collected from a man in his forties or fifties who had recovered from COVID-19. The V and J genes are TRBV7-6 and TRBJ1-2; TRBD1 is a possible D gene (5 bases). Sequencing was done on a sample of peripheral blood. CDR3 sequence (DNA): TGTGCCAGCAGCCCCCTCCTCTCCGGGACTTCTAACTATGGCTACACCTTC. Translated: CASSPLLSGTSNYGYTF.